These 7 T cell receptor beta chains share one sample of origin, sequenced in a study of shared T cell receptors in the human thymus. TCRdb's table, derived via immunoSEQ multiplex PCR, lists solely in-frame clones and lacks some. Here the sample spans 500,000 to 750,000 clones, approximately 90% being singletons. These data also featured in a second study, about human thymus T cells.

Source material: thymocytes. The origin of the receptors is a boy in the first two years of life with a congenital heart defect.

The rearrangement uses TRBV25-1 and TRBJ2-1, with 7 bases identical to TRBD1. V gave up 5 bases and J gave up 3 bases; unmatched junction bases: 7. This CDR3 region has 15 residues. Germline lookup yields CDR1 MGHDK and CDR2 SYGVNS. The CDR3 nucleotides are TGTGCCAGCAGTCTTTTCCGGGACAGCTACAATGAGCAGTTCTTC. Its translation: CASSLFRDSYNEQFF.

This clone was picked up one time. The V and J genes are TRBV5-6 and TRBJ1-1, with a weak D call TRBD1 (5 bases). Germline V lookup: CDR1 SGHDT, CDR2 YYEEEE. Between the trimmed V and J ends, which lost 1 base and 4 bases, there was a span of 8 bases. This CDR3 has 13 amino acids. CDR3 protein: CASSLRGSTEAFF. CDR3 nucleotides: TGTGCCAGCAGCTTGCGGGGGAGCACTGAAGCTTTCTTT.

Here the CDR3 DNA reads TGTGCCAGCGGCAGTGGCCGCCGAGATACGCAGTATTTT. Residues: CASGSGRRDTQYF. This rearrangement joins TRBV27 to TRBJ2-3; D gene ambiguous. V shed 8 bases and J shed 5 bases, with 14 bases lying between them. Germline assignment: CDR1 MNHEY and CDR2 SMNVEV (reference sequence). CDR3 length: 13 amino acids.

V is TRBV12-5 and J is TRBJ1-4, with 7 positions matching TRBD1. CDR3 length equals 16 residues. CDR1 is LGHNT, CDR2 FRNRAP, per germline. J lost 5 bases, V lost 2 bases, and 8 bases had no gene match. The CDR3 coding sequence is TGTGCTAGTGGTTTGTCCTTTGACAGGGCGAATGAAAAACTGTTTTTT. Protein: CASGLSFDRANEKLFF.

This chain uses TRBV5-4 with TRBJ2-7; no definite D call. V was shortened by 0 bases and J by 6 bases, with 19 bases between the two germline ends. The germline V gene has CDR1 SGHNT and CDR2 YYREEE (reference sequence). This CDR3 is built from 16 residues. The CDR3 DNA follows: TGTGCCAGCAGCTTGGACAATCAGCAGGTACTCGGCGAGCAGTACTTC. This codes for CASSLDNQQVLGEQYF.

The chain has TRBV29-1 and TRBJ2-1; 9 bases agree with TRBD2. This CDR3 region has 14 residues. The J segment lost 3 bases and the V segment lost 5 bases, leaving 5 bases of the junction unmatched. CDR1 and CDR2 from the germline V gene are SQVTM and ANQGSEA. The CDR3 DNA reads as TGCAGCGTTCTAGCGGGACCTCTCTACAATGAGCAGTTCTTC. This sequence encodes CSVLAGPLYNEQFF.

The gene calls are TRBV27 and TRBJ2-5, with D maybe TRBD1 (6 bases). The CDR3 is 14 amino acids. Germline loops: CDR1 MNHEY, CDR2 SMNVEV (reference sequence). V dropped 1 base and J dropped 3 bases, with 9 bases sitting between them. The DNA of the CDR3 is TGTGCCAGCAGTTTATGGGGACAAGAAGAGACCCAGTACTTC. It yields the protein CASSLWGQEETQYF.